This T cell receptor beta chain was captured in a study of blood T cell repertoires in COVID-19 (dated by TCRdb to about 2020). In the study overall: The collaborator samples originated in the United States, Italy and Spain and spanned the acute and convalescent phases of COVID-19. The prospective study material was composed of cDNA or gDNA derived from T cells, B-cell-depleted T cells, or PBMCs. Subjects who had been exposed to COVID-19, were actively infected with it, or had recovered from it provided the deeply sampled blood TCRbeta repertoires that made up the dataset. The repertoires were made available in a free public database intended to serve as a resource for research on the immune response to SARS-CoV-2. The samples were drawn from two sources: the first 160 participants of the ongoing ImmuneRACE study, and approximately 1,300 subjects contributed by 6 global collaborators. A de-identified subject ID, COVID-19 status, age in years and sex were almost always included in the sample metadata. HLA class I and class II types, where available, came from metadata supplied by the sample provider rather than from assay-based typing.

TCRbeta CDR3 regions were amplified from genomic DNA by means of the immunoSEQ Assay, a bias-controlled multiplex PCR. As for how the authors treated the data: Nucleated cell counts per sample were estimated from amplification of reference gene primers within the assay. To quantify the absolute abundance of each unique TCRbeta CDR3 rearrangement, sequence reads were collapsed and filtered. For each sample, productive Simpson clonality was calculated by taking the square root of Simpson's diversity index across productive rearrangements. Sourced from immuneACCESS, this table was stored by TCRdb with only in-frame sequences that have V and J called. A share of the clones is absent; for the studies checked, an unresolved V gene accounts for under half, and the remainder has no known explanation. That table is the source of V, J and clone size, and D and trimming were worked out from the DNA. Present in this sample are approximately 170,000 clones, 80% to 90% of which were seen just once. The ten most abundant clones make up approximately 8% of the sample.

Sequences MNHEY (CDR1) and SMNVEV (CDR2) are obtained from the germline V gene (reference sequence). The CDR3, cysteine through phenylalanine, is 16 amino acids long. Only the CDR3 DNA is retained, 48 bases long and in frame from the first base. For this chain, trimming is 4 bases at the V end and 3 bases at the J end, and the number of junction bases without a gene match is 7. On this clone itself: Its recognized antigen is unknown. Per-base qualities were not stored, and no clone one base away is much larger.

The investigation overall reported the following: Clinical and demographic metadata were provided uncurated, with the amount varying by source and participant.

Enrolling through a virtual design, the prospective study's participants ranged in age from roughly 18 to 100 years and lived across 20 to 25 United States geographic areas. In the prospective study, cohorts were assigned on the basis of participant-reported clinical history obtained from a screening survey and a study questionnaire. ImmuneRACE Cohort 3 recovered participants were defined by two consecutive negative NP/OP PCR tests, healthcare professional clearance, or symptom resolution. In the prospective study, whole blood, serum and a nasopharyngeal or oropharyngeal swab were collected from each participant by mobile phlebotomists. Prospective study participants could optionally give additional blood draws and questionnaires over an approximately 2-month period. Before DNA extraction, prospective study blood samples were shipped either frozen or at room temperature.

This TCR derives from a woman aged 45-60 years who had recovered from COVID-19. Recombination joined TRBV27 with TRBJ2-7; 12 central bases correspond to TRBD2. The sample consisted of PBMCs or T cells enriched from blood (not recorded which). The DNA sequence is TGTGCCAGCAGTTCGCTAGCGGGAGGGCCGAACTACGAGCAGTACTTC. This sequence encodes CASSSLAGGPNYEQYF.